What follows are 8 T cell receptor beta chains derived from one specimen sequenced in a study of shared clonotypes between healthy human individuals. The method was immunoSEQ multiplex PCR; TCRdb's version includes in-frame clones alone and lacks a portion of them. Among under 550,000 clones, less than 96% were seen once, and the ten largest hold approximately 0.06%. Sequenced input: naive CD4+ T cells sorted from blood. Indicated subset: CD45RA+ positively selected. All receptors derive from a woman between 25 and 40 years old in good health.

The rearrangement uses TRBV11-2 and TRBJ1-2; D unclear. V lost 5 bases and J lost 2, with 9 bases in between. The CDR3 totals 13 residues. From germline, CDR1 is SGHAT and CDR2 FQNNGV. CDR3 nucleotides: TGTGCCAGCAGCCTACACCACAACTATGGCTACACCTTC. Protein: CASSLHHNYGYTF.

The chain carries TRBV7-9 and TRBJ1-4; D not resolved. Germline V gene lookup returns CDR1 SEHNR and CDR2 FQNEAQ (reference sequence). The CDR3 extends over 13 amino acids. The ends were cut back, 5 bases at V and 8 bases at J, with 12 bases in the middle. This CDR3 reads CASSPGRPEKLFF. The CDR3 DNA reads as TGTGCCAGCAGCCCTGGCAGACCAGAAAAACTGTTTTTT.

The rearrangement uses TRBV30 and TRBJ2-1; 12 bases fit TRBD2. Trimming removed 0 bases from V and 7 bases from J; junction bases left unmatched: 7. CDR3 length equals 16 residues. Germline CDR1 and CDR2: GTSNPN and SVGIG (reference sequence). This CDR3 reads CAWSVQLAGGPNEQFF. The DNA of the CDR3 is TGTGCCTGGAGTGTACAGCTAGCGGGAGGGCCAAATGAGCAGTTCTTC.

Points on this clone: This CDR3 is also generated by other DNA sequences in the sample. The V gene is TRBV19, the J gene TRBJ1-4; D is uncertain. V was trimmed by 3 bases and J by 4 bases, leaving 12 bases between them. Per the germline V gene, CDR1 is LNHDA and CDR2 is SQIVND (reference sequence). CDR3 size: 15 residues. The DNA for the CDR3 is TGTGCCAGTAGTATTTTCCGCGGTGATAATGAAAAACTGTTTTTT. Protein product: CASSIFRGDNEKLFF. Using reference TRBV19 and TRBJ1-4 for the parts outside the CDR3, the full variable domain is DGGITQSPKYLFRKEGQNVTLSCEQNLNHDAMYWYRQDPGQGLRLIYYSQIVNDFQKGDIAEGYSVSREKKESFPLTVTSAQKNPTAFYLCASSIFRGDNEKLFFGSGTQLSVL.

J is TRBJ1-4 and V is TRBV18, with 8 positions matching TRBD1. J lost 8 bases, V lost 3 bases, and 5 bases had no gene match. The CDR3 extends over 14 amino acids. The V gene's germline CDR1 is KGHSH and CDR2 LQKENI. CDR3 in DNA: TGTGCCAGCTCACCTCAGGGGGCGGGAGAAAAACTGTTTTTT. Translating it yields CASSPQGAGEKLFF.

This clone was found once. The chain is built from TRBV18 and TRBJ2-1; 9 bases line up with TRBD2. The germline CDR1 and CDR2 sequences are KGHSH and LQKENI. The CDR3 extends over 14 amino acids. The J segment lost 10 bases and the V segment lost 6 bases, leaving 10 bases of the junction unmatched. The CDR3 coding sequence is TGTGCCAGCTCCGGGCCAGCGGGAGGCGGGGAGCAGTTCTTC. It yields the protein CASSGPAGGGEQFF.

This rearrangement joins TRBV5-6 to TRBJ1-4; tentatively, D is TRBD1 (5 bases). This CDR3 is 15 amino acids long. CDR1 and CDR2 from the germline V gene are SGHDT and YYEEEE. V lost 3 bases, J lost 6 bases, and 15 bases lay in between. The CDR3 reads CASSSRGSRHEKLFF. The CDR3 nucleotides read TGTGCCAGCAGCTCGCGGGGGTCTCGGCATGAAAAACTGTTTTTT. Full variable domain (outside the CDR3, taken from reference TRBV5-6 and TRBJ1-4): DAGVTQSPTHLIKTRGQQVTLRCSPKSGHDTVSWYQQALGQGPQFIFQYYEEEERQRGNFPDRFSGHQFPNYSSELNVNALLLGDSALYLCASSSRGSRHEKLFFGSGTQLSVL.

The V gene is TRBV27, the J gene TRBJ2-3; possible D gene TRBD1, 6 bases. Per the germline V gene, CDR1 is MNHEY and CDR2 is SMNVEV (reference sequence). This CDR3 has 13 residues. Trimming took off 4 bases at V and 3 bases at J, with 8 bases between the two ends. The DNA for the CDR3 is TGTGCCAGCAGTTACAGGGAAACAGATACGCAGTATTTT. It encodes CASSYRETDTQYF.